Presented here are 22 T cell receptor beta chains from one specimen sequenced in a study of blood T cell repertoires in COVID-19. The repertoire was sequenced with immunoSEQ multiplex PCR; TCRdb's copy has only in-frame clones and lacks some. The data contain approximately 230,000 clones, 85% to 90% of them singletons. The sample taken for sequencing was PBMCs or T cells enriched from blood (not recorded which). These TCRs come from a man aged 18-30 years who had recovered from COVID-19.

The V gene is TRBV3-1 (or the pseudogene TRBV3-2), the J gene TRBJ1-2, with D maybe TRBD1 (6 bases). The germline CDR1 and CDR2 sequences are LGHDT and YNNKEL (reference sequence). The CDR3 is 13 amino acids. V lost 6 bases, J lost 7 bases, and 15 bases lay in between. CDR3: CASSYRELSGYTF. As DNA, the CDR3 is TGTGCCAGCAGTTACAGGGAGCTAAGTGGCTACACCTTC.

The chain links TRBV7-9 to TRBJ1-1; a possible D gene is TRBD1 (6 bases). V was trimmed by 11 bases and J by 0 bases, leaving 10 bases between them. Germline CDR1 reads SEHNR; CDR2 reads FQNEAQ (reference sequence). This CDR3 region has 12 residues. DNA of the CDR3: TGTGCCGGAGACAGGATGAACACTGAAGCTTTCTTT. Encoded protein: CAGDRMNTEAFF.

The chain combines TRBV4-1 with TRBJ1-2; TRBD1 might be the D (6 bases). The CDR3 has 15 residues. Germline CDR1 and CDR2: MGHRA and YSYEKL. V dropped 2 bases and J dropped 5 bases, with 15 bases sitting between them. Here the CDR3 DNA reads TGCGCCAGCAGCCAAACAGGGAAACAGCATTATGGCTACACCTTC. This gives the protein CASSQTGKQHYGYTF.

This chain connects TRBV3-1 (or the pseudogene TRBV3-2) to TRBJ2-2, with 8 nucleotides matching TRBD2. The CDR3 covers 16 residues. In germline, CDR1 is LGHDT, CDR2 YNNKEL (reference sequence). The J segment lost 3 bases and the V segment lost 4 bases, leaving 7 bases of the junction unmatched. CDR3 nucleotide sequence: TGTGCCAGCAGCCTCGGGCCAGCGGGGGACACCGGGGAGCTGTTTTTT. Translating it yields CASSLGPAGDTGELFF.

V is TRBV28 and J is TRBJ1-3, with 7 bases matching TRBD1. The CDR3 has 15 residues. Trimming cost V 6 bases and J 5 bases; bases outside gene matches: 10. Germline V gene data show CDR1 as MDHEN and CDR2 as SYDVKM. CDR3 sequence: CASSPGDRKRNTIYF. The CDR3 DNA is TGTGCCAGCAGCCCTGGGGACAGAAAAAGAAACACCATATATTTT. The entire variable domain, with the rest obtained from reference TRBV28 and TRBJ1-3, is as follows: DVKVTQSSRYLVKRTGEKVFLECVQDMDHENMFWYRQDPGLGLRLIYFSYDVKMKEKGDIPEGYSVSREKKERFSLILESASTNQTSMYLCASSPGDRKRNTIYFGEGSWLTVV.

The rearrangement links TRBV5-1 to TRBJ2-7, with TRBD1 matching 9 bases. Germline CDR1 SGHRS, CDR2 YFSETQ. The CDR3 consists of 14 residues. Trimming took 3 bases from V and 4 from J; bases not matched to a gene: 5. CDR3 sequence reads: CASSSGQGGYEQYF. Written as DNA, the CDR3 is TGCGCCAGCAGCTCGGGACAGGGAGGGTACGAGCAGTACTTC. The full variable domain, rest sourced from reference TRBV5-1 and TRBJ2-7, is KAGVTQTPRYLIKTRGQQVTLSCSPISGHRSVSWYQQTPGQGLQFLFEYFSETQRNKGNFPGRFSGRQFSNSRSEMNVSTLELGDSALYLCASSSGQGGYEQYFGPGTRLTVT.

This clone was detected only once. The chain combines TRBV9 with TRBJ1-6, with 7 nucleotides matching TRBD1. V lost 4 bases, J lost 9 bases, and 7 bases stayed unmatched. Germline V gives CDR1 SGDLS, CDR2 YYNGEE. This CDR3 contains 14 residues. CDR3: CASSLGQAGSPLHF. CDR3 bases: TGTGCCAGCAGCCTCGGACAGGCGGGTTCACCCCTCCACTTT.

The chain combines TRBV7-9 with TRBJ2-7, with 9 bases lining up with TRBD1. Per the germline V gene, CDR1 is SEHNR and CDR2 is FQNEAQ (reference sequence). J lost 3 bases, V lost 4 bases, and 10 bases had no gene match. This CDR3 region has 16 residues. DNA of the CDR3: TGTGCCAGCAGCTCTAGGGAGGGGACAGGGCACTACGAGCAGTACTTC. This translates into CASSSREGTGHYEQYF.

This clone was recorded a few times. V and J are TRBV25-1 and TRBJ1-2; D is possibly TRBD1 (5 bases). This CDR3 contains 14 residues. The ends were cut back, 3 bases at V and 4 bases at J, with 12 bases in the middle. Germline loops: CDR1 MGHDK, CDR2 SYGVNS. The CDR3 region has the DNA TGTGCCAGCAGTGACACTTGGGGCAGCTATGGCTACACCTTC. Protein: CASSDTWGSYGYTF.

The CDR3 is CASSFAGTGGSYEQYF. The CDR3 DNA reads TGTGCCAGCAGTTTCGCCGGGACAGGGGGTTCCTACGAGCAGTACTTC. The chain combines TRBV28 with TRBJ2-7, with 11 bases fitting TRBD1. Germline lookup yields CDR1 MDHEN and CDR2 SYDVKM. The CDR3 runs 16 residues. With 3 bases clipped from V and 1 base from J, the junction kept 5 bases outside the gene matches.

V usage is TRBV5-4 and J usage is TRBJ1-1; D is possibly TRBD1 (5 bases). Trimming pared 7 bases from V and 8 bases from J, leaving 21 bases between. Germline-derived CDR1 and CDR2 are SGHNT and YYREEE (reference sequence). This CDR3 comprises 14 residues. Written as DNA, the CDR3 is TGTGCCAGCCATTTGGGACTGCAAAGGACGGAAGCTTTCTTT. This gives the protein CASHLGLQRTEAFF.

The chain links TRBV5-4 to TRBJ2-5; 9 nucleotides agree with TRBD2. Germline trimming cut 3 bases from V and 5 bases from J; bases unmatched to any gene: 8. Per the germline V gene, CDR1 is SGHNT and CDR2 is YYREEE (reference sequence). The CDR3 is made up of 15 amino acids. CDR3 nucleotides: TGTGCCAGCAGCTCCCCGGGACTAGCCCCCGAGACCCAGTACTTC. Protein: CASSSPGLAPETQYF.

The rearrangement uses TRBV10-3 and TRBJ2-1, with 9 bases identical to TRBD2. Per germline, CDR1 ENHRY and CDR2 SYGVKD. The trim removed 2 bases at V and 8 bases at J, leaving 1 base unmatched. The CDR3 is 13 residues long. The DNA for the CDR3 is TGTGCCATCAGTGAGGGCGGGAGGGATGAGCAGTTCTTC. It yields the protein CAISEGGRDEQFF.

The rearrangement joins TRBV28 to TRBJ2-6, with D tentatively TRBD1 (5 bases). CDR1 is MDHEN and CDR2 is SYDVKM in the germline V gene. Trimming took off 6 bases at V and 0 bases at J, with 9 bases between the two ends. The CDR3 has 15 amino acids. CDR3 DNA sequence: TGTGCCAGCAGCCGTGACAGCTCTGGGGCCAACGTCCTGACTTTC. Translated: CASSRDSSGANVLTF.

The chain combines TRBV11-2 with TRBJ2-1; D might be TRBD1 (5 bases). Germline CDR1 and CDR2: SGHAT and FQNNGV. The CDR3 extends over 11 amino acids. V gave up 3 bases and J gave up 10 bases, with 7 bases separating them. The CDR3 here is CASSLGREQFF. The CDR3 bases are TGTGCCAGCAGCTTGGGGCGGGAGCAGTTCTTC.

This CDR3 is CASSLGTPGQPQHF. The CDR3 coding sequence is TGTGCCAGCAGCCTCGGGACACCCGGACAGCCCCAGCATTTT. The chain combines TRBV11-2 with TRBJ1-5; D is perhaps TRBD1 (6 bases). Per germline, CDR1 SGHAT and CDR2 FQNNGV. Trimming shortened V by 5 bases and J by 7 bases, and 15 bases separated the two germline ends. This CDR3 is 14 amino acids long.

This chain joins TRBV19 and TRBJ1-5; unclear D gene. The length of the CDR3 is 12 residues. V was trimmed by 10 bases and J by 3 bases, leaving 10 bases between them. From germline, CDR1 is LNHDA and CDR2 SQIVND (reference sequence). The DNA of the CDR3 is TGTGCCACAAACGGGATCAATCAGCCCCAGCATTTT. Its translation: CATNGINQPQHF.

The rearrangement joins TRBV5-1 to TRBJ2-5, with 12 bases that match TRBD2. V lost 3 bases to trimming and J lost 5 bases; unmatched junction nucleotides: 17. The CDR3 has 19 amino acids. The germline gives CDR1 SGHRS, CDR2 YFSETQ. CDR3 loop: CASSSRLHRLAGESETQYF. The DNA for the CDR3 is TGCGCCAGCAGCTCACGACTTCACCGACTAGCGGGAGAATCGGAGACCCAGTACTTC. Full variable domain (missing parts from reference TRBV5-1 and TRBJ2-5): KAGVTQTPRYLIKTRGQQVTLSCSPISGHRSVSWYQQTPGQGLQFLFEYFSETQRNKGNFPGRFSGRQFSNSRSEMNVSTLELGDSALYLCASSSRLHRLAGESETQYFGPGTRLLVL.

The rearrangement links TRBV5-5 to TRBJ1-3; a weak D match, TRBD1 (5 bases). Trimming cost V 0 bases and J 0 bases, with 13 bases left between them. Germline V gene sequence: CDR1 SGHKS, CDR2 YYEKEE (reference sequence). The CDR3 length is 17 residues. The chain's CDR3 is CASSLGAGIGSGNTIYF. CDR3 DNA sequence: TGTGCCAGCAGCTTGGGGGCAGGGATTGGCTCTGGAAACACCATATATTTT.

Regarding this clone: This CDR3 is also generated by other DNA sequences in the sample. The chain carries TRBV9 and TRBJ2-7, with D maybe TRBD2 (5 bases). V was cut by 4 bases and J by 1 base, with 12 bases left in between. CDR3 size: 14 residues. Germline CDR1 is SGDLS and CDR2 is YYNGEE. This CDR3 reads CASSPRTESYEQYF. The CDR3 nucleotides are TGTGCCAGCAGCCCCCGGACTGAGTCCTACGAGCAGTACTTC.

The rearrangement links TRBV19 to TRBJ2-2, with D perhaps TRBD1 (5 bases). The V end lost 1 base, the J end lost 7 bases, and 10 bases lay between the germline ends. Germline V gives CDR1 LNHDA, CDR2 SQIVND (reference sequence). CDR3 length equals 14 residues. The CDR3 DNA is TGTGCCAGTAGTATAGGTATAGGGGTCGGGGAGCTGTTTTTT. The encoded protein is CASSIGIGVGELFF.

The chain carries TRBV25-1 and TRBJ2-7; 9 nucleotides line up with TRBD1. Trimming removed 8 bases from V and 4 bases from J; junction bases left unmatched: 0. The CDR3 is made up of 11 amino acids. The germline gives CDR1 MGHDK, CDR2 SYGVNS. In DNA form, the CDR3 reads TGTGCCAGCGGACAGGGGTACGAGCAGTACTTC. This encodes CASGQGYEQYF.